These 20 T cell receptor beta chains originate from one sample sequenced in a study of a mutant IDH1 vaccine in newly diagnosed glioma. Libraries were prepared by immunoSEQ multiplex PCR; TCRdb keeps only in-frame clonotypes and omits some of them. The sample has tens of thousands of clones, 84% seen once. As for time point: week 23, last vaccination. In every dose of vaccine, 300 ug of mutant IDH1 20-mer peptide was given alongside topical imiquimod. These receptors are not linked to any known antigen. This specimen consisted of PBMCs, obtained from a glioma patient whose treatment included an IDH1 peptide vaccine. These receptors all come from a man in his late teens or twenties with glioma.

The chain recombines TRBV5-4 with TRBJ2-2; 10 bases match TRBD1. Looked up from germline, CDR1 is SGHNT and CDR2 is YYREEE (reference sequence). The CDR3 runs 15 residues. V shed 3 bases and J 9 bases; nucleotides not matched to a gene: 8. CDR3 coding DNA: TGTGCCAGCAGCTGGTCCGGGACAGGGGTCCGGGAGCTGTTTTTT. Translation: CASSWSGTGVRELFF.

This rearrangement joins TRBV5-1 to TRBJ2-3, with 7 nucleotides matching TRBD2. Germline assignment: CDR1 SGHRS and CDR2 YFSETQ. The length of the CDR3 is 16 residues. The junction had 5 bases not matched to a gene; V was cut back by 0 bases and J by 1 base. In DNA form, the CDR3 reads TGCGCCAGCAGCTTGGTGCGGGGGACCCGCACAGATACGCAGTATTTT. Translating it yields CASSLVRGTRTDTQYF.

This clone was recorded once. The genes are TRBV7-9 and TRBJ2-7, with TRBD1 identical over 9 bases. The CDR3 length is 17 residues. After removal of 2 bases from V and 5 bases from J, the junction contained 13 bases not matched to a gene. CDR1 is SEHNR, CDR2 FQNEAQ, per germline (reference sequence). This CDR3 is CASSLKFGQGKMNEQYF. The CDR3, as DNA: TGTGCCAGCAGCTTAAAATTTGGACAGGGGAAAATGAACGAGCAGTACTTC.

The chain couples TRBV27 to TRBJ2-1; 12 positions agree with TRBD2. This CDR3 spans 18 amino acids. Germline V gives CDR1 MNHEY, CDR2 SMNVEV (reference sequence). Germline trimming cut 6 bases from V and 0 bases from J; bases unmatched to any gene: 9. The CDR3 region has the DNA TGTGCCAGCAGATCTAGCGGGGGGGCGATGAGCTCCTACAATGAGCAGTTCTTC. The encoded protein is CASRSSGGAMSSYNEQFF.

The V and J genes are TRBV5-1 and TRBJ2-7, with 8 bases that match TRBD1. The trim removed 2 bases at V and 5 bases at J, leaving 3 bases unmatched. The CDR3 runs 13 residues. Germline assignment: CDR1 SGHRS and CDR2 YFSETQ. CDR3 loop: CASSFWTGNEQYF. In DNA, the CDR3 is TGCGCCAGCAGCTTTTGGACAGGGAACGAGCAGTACTTC.

The chain links TRBV2 to TRBJ1-2, with a tentative D call TRBD1 (5 bases). CDR1 is SNHLY and CDR2 is FYNNEI in the germline V gene. The V and J ends lost 2 bases and 2 bases respectively, with 12 bases between them. The CDR3 contains 15 residues. CDR3 DNA sequence: TGTGCCAGCAGTGAATCGACAGCAACCAACTATGGCTACACCTTC. This codes for CASSESTATNYGYTF. Full variable domain (remainder filled in from reference TRBV2 and TRBJ1-2): EPEVTQTPSHQVTQMGQEVILRCVPISNHLYFYWYRQILGQKVEFLVSFYNNEISEKSEIFDDQFSVERPDGSNFTLKIRSTKLEDSAMYFCASSESTATNYGYTFGSGTRLTVV.

The genes are TRBV7-9 and TRBJ1-2; maybe TRBD1 (6 bases). Germline CDR1 reads SEHNR; CDR2 reads FQNEAQ (reference sequence). This CDR3 region has 12 residues. Trimming stripped 5 bases from V and 6 bases from J, with 10 bases between. CDR3 in DNA: TGTGCCAGCAGCAACCGGGGGCATGGCTACACCTTC. Residues: CASSNRGHGYTF.

V gene TRBV18 combines with J gene TRBJ1-2; D may be TRBD1 (5 bases). The germline V gene encodes CDR1 KGHSH and CDR2 LQKENI. Trimming shortened V by 3 bases and J by 0 bases, and 14 bases separated the two germline ends. CDR3 length: 16 residues. CDR3 amino acids: CASSPNRDRANYGYTF. The CDR3, as DNA: TGTGCCAGCTCACCGAACCGGGACCGAGCTAACTATGGCTACACCTTC.

The chain carries TRBV7-8 and TRBJ2-7; 8 bases fit TRBD1. V was pared by 5 bases and J by 6 bases, with 12 bases of the junction left unmatched. Per the germline V gene, CDR1 is SGHVS and CDR2 is FQNEAQ. The CDR3 spans 15 residues. The CDR3 region is CASSLLIGQGGEQYF. CDR3 DNA sequence: TGTGCCAGCAGCCTCTTGATTGGACAGGGAGGCGAGCAGTACTTC.

The chain recombines TRBV2 with TRBJ2-2, with D uncertain. CDR1 and CDR2 from the germline V gene are SNHLY and FYNNEI. This CDR3 spans 14 amino acids. The V gene lost 8 bases and the J gene lost 6 bases, with 16 bases spanning the gap. The CDR3 region is CASGRQFAAGELFF. The CDR3 bases are TGTGCCAGCGGAAGGCAGTTCGCAGCCGGGGAGCTGTTTTTT.

This clone was observed a single time. The chain joins TRBV27 to TRBJ2-7; 9 nucleotides agree with TRBD1. CDR3 length: 16 amino acids. CDR1 MNHEY and CDR2 SMNVEV come from the germline V gene (reference sequence). Trimming cost V 4 bases and J 6 bases; bases outside gene matches: 13. CDR3 loop: CASSSPTGGVGGEQYF. For the CDR3, the DNA is TGTGCCAGCAGTTCACCGACAGGGGGGGTTGGGGGCGAGCAGTACTTC.

V and J are TRBV18 and TRBJ1-5, with D tentatively TRBD1 (5 bases). The CDR3 consists of 15 residues. Trimming stripped 3 bases from V and 8 bases from J, with 17 bases between. CDR1 and CDR2 from the germline V gene are KGHSH and LQKENI. The CDR3 reads CASSPSGGGIEPQHF. CDR3 sequence (DNA): TGTGCCAGCTCACCGTCGGGGGGGGGTATTGAGCCCCAGCATTTT.

Only one count was recorded for this clone. The rearrangement uses TRBV6-4 and TRBJ2-5; D is possibly TRBD2 (5 bases). V gave up 0 bases and J gave up 12 bases, with 11 bases separating them. In germline, CDR1 is MRHNA, CDR2 SNTAGT. This CDR3 spans 12 amino acids. The CDR3 protein is CASSDSGGREYF. CDR3 DNA sequence: TGTGCCAGCAGTGACTCTGGCGGGCGAGAGTACTTC.

Details on this clone: No conserved phenylalanine or tryptophan ends this CDR3, so it is likely a read error. The gene calls are TRBV30 and TRBJ1-1; D not certain. V gave up 1 base and J gave up 1 base, with 10 bases separating them. CDR3 length: 14 residues. The germline gives CDR1 GTSNPN, CDR2 SVGIG (reference sequence). The CDR3 sequence is CAWSAGPKNTEAFI. CDR3 sequence (DNA): TGTGCCTGGAGTGCCGGACCGAAGAACACTGAAGCTTTCATT.

V usage is TRBV30 and J usage is TRBJ1-1, with 10 positions matching TRBD1. Germline CDR1 GTSNPN, CDR2 SVGIG (reference sequence). The V and J ends lost 2 bases and 4 bases, in that order; junction bases with no gene match: 7. The CDR3 runs 15 residues. As DNA, the CDR3 is TGTGCCTGGAGTCCGCCCCGGACAGGGGGCACTGAAGCTTTCTTT. Translating it yields CAWSPPRTGGTEAFF.

The V and J genes are TRBV27 and TRBJ1-2; D is perhaps TRBD1 (6 bases). The CDR3 has 14 residues. The germline V gene encodes CDR1 MNHEY and CDR2 SMNVEV (reference sequence). Trimming took off 0 bases at V and 8 bases at J, with 13 bases between the two ends. The CDR3 reads CASSLSRGAGGYTF. The CDR3 DNA reads as TGTGCCAGCAGTTTATCCCGGGGGGCGGGGGGCTACACCTTC.

Only one count was recorded for this clone. This CDR3 is CSVVTSGGTDTQYF. CDR3 DNA sequence: TGCAGCGTTGTCACTAGCGGGGGCACAGATACGCAGTATTTT. The J gene is TRBJ2-3, the V gene TRBV29-1; 10 bases match TRBD2. After removal of 4 bases from V and 1 base from J, the junction contained 2 bases not matched to a gene. CDR3 length equals 14 residues. Germline V gene data show CDR1 as SQVTM and CDR2 as ANQGSEA.

The chain combines TRBV7-9 with TRBJ1-4; a weak D match, TRBD1 (5 bases). CDR1 is SEHNR and CDR2 is FQNEAQ in the germline V gene (reference sequence). Trimming stripped 5 bases from V and 8 bases from J, with 18 bases between. The CDR3 contains 15 residues. Here the CDR3 DNA reads TGTGCCAGCAGCGTCTGGGACCCGGAGGGCGAAAAACTGTTTTTT. Encoded protein: CASSVWDPEGEKLFF.

The chain is built from TRBV30 and TRBJ1-4; D possibly corresponds to TRBD1 (6 bases). Trimming took 7 bases from V and 5 from J, leaving 17 bases between them. Germline lookup yields CDR1 GTSNPN and CDR2 SVGIG (reference sequence). This CDR3 has 14 residues. The CDR3 DNA is TGTGCCTCCGCTAGAACAGGGATAAATGAAAAACTGTTTTTT. It specifies CASARTGINEKLFF.

The rearrangement links TRBV5-4 to TRBJ2-7; possible D gene TRBD2, 5 bases. This CDR3 has 14 amino acids. The germline gives CDR1 SGHNT, CDR2 YYREEE (reference sequence). The V end lost 2 bases, the J end lost 6 bases, and 15 bases lay between the germline ends. CDR3 in DNA: TGTGCCAGCAGCTTACGGGGAAACTCCCTCGAGCAGTACTTC. Its translation: CASSLRGNSLEQYF.